The next 16 T cell receptor beta chains were all read from a single sample in a study of T-cell reconstitution after alpha-beta-depleted transplantation in children (dated by TCRdb to 2016 to 2017). Libraries were built with PCR. Sequencing used an Illumina HiSeq 2500. TCR libraries were prepared with molecular barcoding, using unique molecular identifiers to normalize TCRbeta repertoire quantification. The public reads were run again by TCRdb, first through fastp at Q25 and then through MiXCR, and only productive beta chains were kept. Rows are combined by CDR3 protein, so each entry shows the most common genes and DNA. The sample contains about 610,000 distinct CDR3 sequences, approximately 30% of them found a single time. The top ten constitute 30% to 45% of the sample. The treatment or condition label of this sample denotes: allogeneic hematopoietic cell transplantation with graft depleted of TCRalphabeta T cells and CD19 B cells.

This specimen was PBMCs, taken before TCRalphabeta/CD19-depleted stem cell transplant. These receptors originate from a boy younger than two with Wiskott-Aldrich syndrome, due to receive a stem cell transplant.

The chain joins TRBV20-1 to TRBJ1-1, with D possibly being TRBD1 (5 bases). The CDR3 sequence is 11 residues long. Germline V gives CDR1 DFQATT, CDR2 SNEGSKA (reference sequence). V was pared by 5 bases and J by 9 bases, with 13 bases between. CDR3: CSAGDGGKAFF. CDR3 coding DNA: TGCAGTGCTGGGGACGGGGGAAAAGCTTTCTTT.

The chain links TRBV27 to TRBJ1-4; D not certain. The CDR3 is 15 amino acids. Looked up from germline, CDR1 is MNHEY and CDR2 is SMNVEV (reference sequence). V was clipped by 4 bases and J by 5 bases, with 14 bases between them. DNA for the CDR3: TGTGCCAGCAGTTCCAGGTTCGTGGGGAATGAAAAACTGTTTTTT. The encoded protein is CASSSRFVGNEKLFF.

This clonotype was detected a few times. The chain is built from TRBV9 and TRBJ2-1, with 8 bases matching TRBD2. CDR3 size: 15 residues. Trimming removed 0 bases from V and 5 bases from J; junction bases left unmatched: 4. The germline CDR1 and CDR2 sequences are SGDLS and YYNGEE. The CDR3: CASSVAGTSNNEQFF. The CDR3 DNA sequence: TGTGCCAGCAGCGTAGCCGGGACTAGTAACAATGAGCAGTTCTTC.

V and J are TRBV20-1 and TRBJ2-3, with 10 bases identical to TRBD2. The CDR3 sequence is 14 residues long. Per germline, CDR1 DFQATT and CDR2 SNEGSKA (reference sequence). J lost 6 bases, V lost 2 bases, and 5 bases had no gene match. CDR3 region: CSARLAGEWDTQYF. The CDR3 DNA is TGCAGTGCTAGACTAGCGGGAGAATGGGATACGCAGTATTTT.

The sample holds many counts of this clonotype. V gene TRBV3-1 combines with J gene TRBJ2-1; D gene unclear. V lost 5 bases and J lost 4, with 6 bases in between. Germline loops: CDR1 LGHDT, CDR2 YNNKEL (reference sequence). This CDR3 is 12 amino acids long. CDR3 residues: CASSSLYNEQFF. CDR3 nucleotides: TGTGCCAGCAGCTCCTTATACAATGAGCAGTTCTTC.

The chain carries TRBV5-1 and TRBJ2-7; 7 positions agree with TRBD2. Germline loops: CDR1 SGHRS, CDR2 YFSETQ. V lost 7 bases to trimming and J lost 7 bases; unmatched junction nucleotides: 14. The CDR3 totals 14 residues. This CDR3 reads CASRAANGREEQYF. The DNA of the CDR3 is TGCGCCAGCCGGGCCGCTAATGGGAGGGAAGAGCAGTACTTC.

The J gene is TRBJ1-1, the V gene TRBV7-2; 7 nucleotides align to TRBD1. This CDR3 spans 15 amino acids. CDR1 and CDR2 (germline): SGHTA, FQGNSA. The J segment lost 1 base and the V segment lost 6 bases, leaving 8 bases of the junction unmatched. The CDR3 sequence is CASSRRGQRNTEAFF. For the CDR3, the DNA is TGTGCCAGCAGTCGAAGGGGACAGCGGAACACTGAAGCTTTCTTT.

The chain couples TRBV11-2 to TRBJ2-1; D not certain. The length of the CDR3 is 11 residues. V dropped 5 bases and J dropped 9 bases, with 8 bases sitting between them. Germline-derived CDR1 and CDR2 are SGHAT and FQNNGV. The CDR3 DNA follows: TGTGCCAGCAGCGTAGCTTTTGAGCAGTTCTTC. Protein product: CASSVAFEQFF.

The chain links TRBV29-1 to TRBJ1-2; D uncertain. The CDR3 extends over 17 amino acids. CDR1 is SQVTM, CDR2 ANQGSEA, per germline. The germline V and J ends were trimmed by 3 bases and 0 bases, with 20 bases remaining between them. CDR3 in DNA: TGCAGCGTTGATAAAGGGTCAGGAGCCCTTTCTAACTATGGCTACACCTTC. The encoded protein is CSVDKGSGALSNYGYTF.

This clonotype was found a few times. The chain couples TRBV20-1 to TRBJ2-7, with 11 bases matching TRBD2. Per germline, CDR1 DFQATT and CDR2 SNEGSKA (reference sequence). The CDR3 contains 16 residues. Unmatched junction bases numbered 11, after V lost 5 bases and J lost 2 bases. This CDR3 reads CSARHLETSGTYEQYF. The CDR3 DNA reads TGCAGTGCTCGACACCTAGAGACTAGCGGGACCTACGAGCAGTACTTC.

The chain is built from TRBV10-3 and TRBJ2-7, with TRBD1 matching 8 bases. The CDR3 has 14 residues. Germline values: CDR1 ENHRY, CDR2 SYGVKD. V dropped 4 bases and J dropped 3; count of bases not matched to a gene: 5. The DNA for the CDR3 is TGTGCCATCAGTGTTGGGACAGGCCTCTACGAGCAGTACTTC. Encoded protein: CAISVGTGLYEQYF.

This clonotype turned up a few times. V gene TRBV20-1 combines with J gene TRBJ2-7; 7 bases are a match to TRBD1. V shed 0 bases and J 2 bases; nucleotides not matched to a gene: 7. Germline-derived CDR1 and CDR2 are DFQATT and SNEGSKA (reference sequence). This CDR3 spans 15 amino acids. This chain's CDR3 is CSARDRQGEAYEQYF. DNA for the CDR3: TGCAGTGCTAGAGATCGTCAGGGGGAAGCCTACGAGCAGTACTTC.

This clonotype has a handful of counts. The rearrangement joins TRBV10-3 to TRBJ2-1, with TRBD2 identical over 10 bases. The CDR3 has 15 residues. CDR1 and CDR2 from the germline V gene are ENHRY and SYGVKD. Trimming took 10 bases from V and 0 from J; bases not matched to a gene: 6. The CDR3 region has the DNA TGTGCCACCGCGAGCGGGAGGGACTCCTACAATGAGCAGTTCTTC. This sequence encodes CATASGRDSYNEQFF.

The chain has TRBV18 and TRBJ2-7, with no clear D. This CDR3 has 14 residues. Germline V lookup: CDR1 KGHSH, CDR2 LQKENI. The V gene lost 2 bases and the J gene lost 2 bases, with 10 bases spanning the gap. CDR3 amino acids: CASSPYQDPYEQYF. CDR3 coding DNA: TGTGCCAGCTCACCATACCAGGACCCCTACGAGCAGTACTTC.

There are a few counts of this clonotype. The V call is TRBV20-1, the J call TRBJ2-1; 8 nucleotides align to TRBD2. Germline V CDR1 and CDR2: DFQATT, SNEGSKA (reference sequence). After removal of 7 bases from V and 2 bases from J, the junction contained 10 bases not matched to a gene. The CDR3 sequence is 15 residues long. The CDR3 spells CSVSPLAGAYNEQFF. CDR3 in DNA: TGCAGTGTATCGCCCCTAGCGGGTGCCTACAATGAGCAGTTCTTC.

This clonotype has only a few counts. The chain uses TRBV4-1 and TRBJ2-4; D is perhaps TRBD2 (6 bases). The germline V gene encodes CDR1 MGHRA and CDR2 YSYEKL. Trimming stripped 0 bases from V and 0 bases from J, with 9 bases between. The CDR3 consists of 16 residues. CDR3 sequence: CASSQEAGTAKNIQYF. The CDR3 DNA reads TGCGCCAGCAGCCAAGAGGCGGGGACAGCCAAAAACATTCAGTACTTC.